This TCR beta chain was retrieved from a study of blood T cell repertoires in COVID-19. Study summary: The analysed material was cDNA or gDNA that came from T cells, B-cell-depleted T cells, or PBMCs.

Measured with immunoSEQ multiplex PCR; TCRdb has only the in-frame clones, and not every one. The sample holds roughly 160,000 clones, roughly four fifths seen once. This CDR3 spans 18 amino acids. J was trimmed by 0 bases and V by 1 base; bases with no gene match: 4. CDR1 and CDR2 (germline): SGHVS, FQNEAQ. This rearrangement joins TRBV7-8 to TRBJ2-2, with 11 nucleotides matching TRBD2. The clonotype comes from a man in his 70s with active or convalescent COVID-19. Sequencing input: peripheral blood. CDR3 in DNA: TGTGCCAGCAGCTTAGAACTAGCGGGGGCCTCGAACACCGGGGAGCTGTTTTTT. As protein: CASSLELAGASNTGELFF.